Only one count was recorded for the clone carrying this T cell receptor beta chain. What it recognizes is unknown. This sample is drawn from a study of cytomegalovirus exposure and HLA in healthy donors. General study findings and limits: Based on reports, TCR beta sequences accurately predicted HLA-A and HLA-B alleles for most subjects. Analysis performed later showed TCR beta chains linked to HLA being more clonally expanded than equally common others. TCR beta V segments were, for the most part, productive about 87% or about 30% of the time in an earlier analysis.

The CDR3 totals 12 residues. Germline V CDR1 and CDR2: WNHNN, SYGVQD (reference sequence). The V end lost 7 bases, the J end lost 4 bases, and 7 bases lay between the germline ends. Vbeta (60) and Jbeta (13) primers were used in the PCR. The repertoire was sequenced with immunoSEQ multiplex PCR; TCRdb's copy has only in-frame clones and lacks some. Of about 140,000 clones listed, around 9% are singletons. Source material: PBMCs. V usage is TRBV10-1 and J usage is TRBJ2-2; D is possibly TRBD1 (5 bases). This receptor was taken from a woman aged 40 to 50 in good health and CMV-seropositive. The CDR3 DNA reads TGCGCCAGCAATAGGGGCACCGGGGAGCTGTTTTTT. Translation gives CASNRGTGELFF.